This T cell receptor beta chain came from a study of blood T cell repertoires in COVID-19. Study background: Acute and convalescent COVID-19 samples came from the United States, Italy and Spain. Sample material is recorded as cDNA or gDNA derived from T cells, B-cell-depleted T cells, or PBMCs.

Per the study methods: Amplification of reference gene primers was used by the study to estimate nucleated cell counts. Generated by immunoSEQ multiplex PCR, the TCRdb table keeps only in-frame clones and is missing some. Clone size and V and J calls were adopted from that table, with D and trimming inferred from the DNA. The table records under 200,000 clones, 83% of them present only once. The germline V gene encodes CDR1 SGDLS and CDR2 YYNGEE. This CDR3 contains 15 residues. V was pared by 0 bases and J by 2 bases, with 12 bases between. The chain couples TRBV9 to TRBJ2-7, with a tentative D call TRBD1 (5 bases). The receptor's source is a human donor in a cohort sampled during active COVID-19. Sequenced: peripheral blood. As DNA, the CDR3 is TGTGCCAGCAGCGTAGGGTTAGGGGCGCCCTACGAGCAGTACTTC. Protein: CASSVGLGAPYEQYF.